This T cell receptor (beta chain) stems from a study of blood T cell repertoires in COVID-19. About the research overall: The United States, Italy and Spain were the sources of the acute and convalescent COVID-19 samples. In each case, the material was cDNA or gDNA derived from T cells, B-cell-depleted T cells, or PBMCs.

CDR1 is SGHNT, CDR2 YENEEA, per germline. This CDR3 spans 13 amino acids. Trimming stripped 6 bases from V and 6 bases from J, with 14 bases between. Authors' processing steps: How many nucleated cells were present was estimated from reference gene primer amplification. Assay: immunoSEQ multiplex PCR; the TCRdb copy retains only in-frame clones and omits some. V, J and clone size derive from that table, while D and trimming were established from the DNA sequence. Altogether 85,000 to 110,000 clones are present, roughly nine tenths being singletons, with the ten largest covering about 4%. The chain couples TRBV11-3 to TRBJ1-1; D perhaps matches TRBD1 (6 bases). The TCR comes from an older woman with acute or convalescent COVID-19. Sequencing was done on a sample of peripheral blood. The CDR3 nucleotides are TGTGCCAGCAGAACCATGGGACATTCTGAAGCTTTCTTT. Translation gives CASRTMGHSEAFF. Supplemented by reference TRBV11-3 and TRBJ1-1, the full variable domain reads EAGVVQSPRYKIIEKKQPVAFWCNPISGHNTLYWYLQNLGQGPELLIRYENEEAVDDSQLPKDRFSAERLKGVDSTLKIQPAELGDSAVYLCASRTMGHSEAFFGQGTRLTVV.